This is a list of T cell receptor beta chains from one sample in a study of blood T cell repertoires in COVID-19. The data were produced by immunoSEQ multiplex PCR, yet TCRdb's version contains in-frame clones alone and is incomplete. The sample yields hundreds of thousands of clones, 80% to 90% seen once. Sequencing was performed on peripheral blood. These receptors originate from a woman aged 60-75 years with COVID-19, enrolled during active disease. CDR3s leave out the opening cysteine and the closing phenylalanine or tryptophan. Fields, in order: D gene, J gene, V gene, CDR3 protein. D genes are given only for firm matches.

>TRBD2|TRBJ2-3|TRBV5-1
ASSTGTSGVGTDTQY
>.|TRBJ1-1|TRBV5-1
ASSFEGRTEAF
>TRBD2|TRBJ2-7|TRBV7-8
ASSATSGVLYEQY
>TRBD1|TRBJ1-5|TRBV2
ASSGRQGIRNQPQH
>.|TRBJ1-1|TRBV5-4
ASSVGGEDTEAF
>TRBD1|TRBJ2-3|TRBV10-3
AIRQGDGKDTQY
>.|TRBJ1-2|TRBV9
ASSAPTGLYYGYT
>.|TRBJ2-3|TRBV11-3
ASSFMASETDTQY
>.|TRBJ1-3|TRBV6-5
AGSQGGDGNTIY
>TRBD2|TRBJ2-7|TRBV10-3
AISGQRGLAGDQFYEQY